A single sample gave rise to the 9 T cell receptor beta chains below, sequenced in a study of T cells in Graves' hyperthyroidism and ophthalmopathy. From RNA transcripts, TCR beta CDR3 regions were amplified. RT-PCR in the first round (using the HTBI primer set) targeted the TCR CDR3. TCRdb re-called the multiplex PCR reads through MiXCR, storing one row per CDR3 protein. The sample lists fewer than 800,000 distinct CDR3 sequences; 15% to 20% were seen once. The material sequenced was blood. Receptor source: a man between 18 and 35 years old with Graves' hyperthyroidism.

This clonotype was observed at least ten times. The chain links TRBV6-1 to TRBJ1-1; D unresolved. Germline V gives CDR1 MNHNS, CDR2 SASEGT. The CDR3 is 15 residues long. The V end was cut by 6 bases, the J end by 6 bases, with 20 bases between. The CDR3 here is CASREPRTNRAEAFF. The DNA of the CDR3 is TGTGCCAGCAGGGAACCGAGGACGAATAGAGCTGAAGCTTTCTTT.

Many counts were recorded for this clonotype. J is TRBJ2-5 and V is TRBV29-1; weak D call: TRBD2 (6 bases). The germline V and J ends were trimmed by 4 bases and 1 base, with 19 bases remaining between them. Germline V CDR1 and CDR2: SQVTM, ANQGSEA. The CDR3 runs to 16 residues. The CDR3 reads CSVGGRRGTIQETQYF. CDR3 bases: TGCAGCGTTGGGGGAAGGCGGGGAACCATCCAAGAGACCCAGTACTTC. Filled out from reference TRBV29-1 and TRBJ2-5, the complete variable domain reads SAVISQKPSRDICQRGTSLTIQCQVDSQVTMMFWYRQQPGQSLTLIATANQGSEATYESGFVIDKFPISRPNLTFSTLTVSNMSPEDSSIYLCSVGGRRGTIQETQYFGPGTRLLVL.

This clonotype was detected a few times. The chain has TRBV9 and TRBJ2-7; D is perhaps TRBD1 (6 bases). The CDR3 runs to 17 residues. The germline gives CDR1 SGDLS, CDR2 YYNGEE. Trimming removed 0 bases from V and 6 bases from J, with 22 bases in between. The CDR3 DNA is TGTGCCAGCAGCGTAGACCCCACAGGGTCCTGGACGGGCGAGCAGTACTTC. Protein: CASSVDPTGSWTGEQYF.

This clonotype was seen ten or more times. The chain is built from TRBV9 and TRBJ1-1; 9 bases line up with TRBD1. V was clipped by 0 bases and J by 6 bases; unmatched bases: 0. In germline, CDR1 is SGDLS, CDR2 YYNGEE. This CDR3 spans 13 amino acids. The CDR3 loop is CASSVGTGAEAFF. In DNA, the CDR3 is TGTGCCAGCAGCGTAGGGACAGGGGCTGAAGCTTTCTTT. The full variable domain, completed using reference TRBV9 and TRBJ1-1, is DSGVTQTPKHLITATGQRVTLRCSPRSGDLSVYWYQQSLDQGLQFLIQYYNGEERAKGNILERFSAQQFPDLHSELNLSSLELGDSALYFCASSVGTGAEAFFGQGTRLTVV.

This clonotype has ten or more counts. The chain has TRBV11-2 and TRBJ1-1, with D maybe TRBD1 (6 bases). V was shortened by 1 base and J by 2 bases, with 14 bases between the two germline ends. Germline V gene sequence: CDR1 SGHAT, CDR2 FQNNGV. This CDR3 comprises 16 residues. The CDR3 DNA reads TGTGCCAGCAGCTTAGGGCAGGGGCCCCGAAACACTGAAGCTTTCTTT. Translation: CASSLGQGPRNTEAFF. Drawing the rest from reference TRBV11-2 and TRBJ1-1, the complete variable domain is EAGVAQSPRYKIIEKRQSVAFWCNPISGHATLYWYQQILGQGPKLLIQFQNNGVVDDSQLPKDRFSAERLKGVDSTLKIQPAKLEDSAVYLCASSLGQGPRNTEAFFGQGTRLTVV.

The rearrangement uses TRBV28 and TRBJ1-6; D gene ambiguous. The germline V and J ends were trimmed by 6 bases and 6 bases, with 18 bases remaining between them. The CDR3 runs to 16 residues. Germline V CDR1 and CDR2: MDHEN, SYDVKM. CDR3 nucleotide sequence: TGTGCCAGCAGCCTCCCGGCCTCGACGGGTAATTCACCCCTCCACTTT. As protein: CASSLPASTGNSPLHF.

This clonotype was picked up a small number of times. This may arise from a read error, as a much more abundant clone is one base away. The chain recombines TRBV12-3 or TRBV12-4 with TRBJ2-5; D tentatively fits TRBD1 or TRBD2 (5 bases each). The CDR3 consists of 14 residues. Trimming left V 1 base short and J 5 bases short, with 11 bases between. The CDR3 nucleotides read TGTGCCAGCAGTTTAGGCGGAGAGGGGGAGACCCAGTACTTC. Encoded protein: CASSLGGEGETQYF.

Comments on this clonotype: This may be a read error, as it is one base from a much larger clone. The chain couples TRBV28 to TRBJ1-3; D is ambiguous. The CDR3 totals 16 residues. Trimming stripped 4 bases from V and 0 bases from J, with 13 bases between. Germline V gene lookup returns CDR1 MDHEN and CDR2 SYDVKM. CDR3 sequence reads: CASSSLTGSSGNTIYF. The CDR3 nucleotides are TGTGCCAGCAGTTCCCTAACGGGTTCCTCTGGAAACACCATATATTTT. The full variable domain, its missing parts supplied by reference TRBV28 and TRBJ1-3, is DVKVTQSSRYLVKRTGEKVFLECVQDMDHENMFWYRQDPGLGLRLIYFSYDVKMKEKGDIPEGYSVSREKKERFSLILESASTNQTSMYLCASSSLTGSSGNTIYFGEGSWLTVV.

The chain recombines TRBV20-1 with TRBJ2-5; 12 bases are shared with TRBD2. This CDR3 has 15 amino acids. The J segment lost 5 bases and the V segment lost 8 bases, leaving 12 bases of the junction unmatched. Per the germline V gene, CDR1 is DFQATT and CDR2 is SNEGSKA (reference sequence). The CDR3: CSTAELAGGGETQYF. The CDR3 region has the DNA TGCAGTACCGCCGAGCTAGCGGGAGGGGGGGAGACCCAGTACTTC.